This T cell receptor (beta chain) was found in a study of Ad26.COV2.S vaccination and SARS-CoV-2 variants. Treatment in this sample: over 15 received Ad26.COV2.S at low or high dose, single or two shots; 5 received placebo; per-sample allocation not given. Sampling took place 63 days after the first vaccine or placebo injection. TCRdb keeps only in-frame clones here, not all; method: immunoSEQ multiplex PCR. The data show about 400,000 clones, about four fifths seen once. Germline V lookup: CDR1 SGHDT, CDR2 YYEEEE. Trimming took 5 bases from V and 3 from J; bases not matched to a gene: 8. The CDR3 spans 14 residues.

Sequencing was performed on peripheral blood, taken in a trial of Ad26.COV2.S vaccine versus placebo. V and J are TRBV5-6 and TRBJ2-7; 7 bases agree with TRBD1. The TCR originated in a person between 18 and 65 years old who received the Ad26.COV2.S COVID-19 vaccine or a placebo. The CDR3 nucleotides read TGTGCCAGCAGGAACAGGGGTGGGGGCTACGAGCAGTACTTC. As protein: CASRNRGGGYEQYF.